A selection of T cell receptor beta chains follows, all from one sample in a study of blood T cell repertoires in COVID-19. Profiling relied on immunoSEQ multiplex PCR, and the TCRdb table lists in-frame clones only, not all of them. The sample contains around 250,000 clones, 88% of which appear only once. Source material: peripheral blood. All receptors come from a human donor in a cohort sampled during active COVID-19. Each CDR3 is given with its conserved first and last residue. A D gene is named only where the DNA matches it firmly. The size field is filled for only some rows; it gives once, few, many or a size class.

cdr3_nt,cdr3_aa,j_call,cdr3_length,d_call,clone_size,v_call
TGTGCCAGCAGCCAAGACCAAGTGAGCTATGGCTACACCTTC,CASSQDQVSYGYTF,TRBJ1-2,14,.,once,TRBV4-2
TGTGCCAGCAGCCCACAGATAACAGGGGGCAGCTACACCTTC,CASSPQITGGSYTF,TRBJ1-2,14,TRBD1,few,TRBV7-9
TGTGCCAGCAGTCGCCCCCGGGACACTACCTACGAGCAGTACTTC,CASSRPRDTTYEQYF,TRBJ2-7,15,.,.,TRBV6-2/TRBV6-3
TGTGCCAGCAGCAAAGTGGGACGGGACTCGCCCGAGCAGTACTTC,CASSKVGRDSPEQYF,TRBJ2-7,15,.,.,TRBV21-1
TGTGCCAGCAGACCTTGGGCCCTAAACACCGGGGAGCTGTTTTTT,CASRPWALNTGELFF,TRBJ2-2,15,.,.,TRBV28
TGTGCCAGCAGCTCAGCCTTTTCCCCCGAGCAGTACTTC,CASSSAFSPEQYF,TRBJ2-7,13,.,once,TRBV7-2
TGTGCCAGCAGTTCCGGACAGGGGAGTTGGAATGGCTACACCTTC,CASSSGQGSWNGYTF,TRBJ1-2,15,TRBD1,.,TRBV28
TGTGCCAGCAGCCGGGGGGAGCTAGCGGGACTCTTCAGATACGAGCAGTACTTC,CASSRGELAGLFRYEQYF,TRBJ2-7,18,TRBD2,.,TRBV5-5
TGTGCCAGCAGCTTAGCTATGGAGTCCGGGGAGCTGTTTTTT,CASSLAMESGELFF,TRBJ2-2,14,.,.,TRBV7-7
TGTGCCAGCAGTTCGGGGGAGCGCAATCAGCCCCAGCATTTT,CASSSGERNQPQHF,TRBJ1-5,14,.,.,TRBV28
TGTGCCAGCAGCTCCCAGCGGGGGTACGAGCAGTACTTC,CASSSQRGYEQYF,TRBJ2-7,13,TRBD2,.,TRBV11-2
TGTGCCAGCAGCTCCAAACTAGCGCACTCCTACAATGAGCAGTTCTTC,CASSSKLAHSYNEQFF,TRBJ2-1,16,TRBD2,.,TRBV5-6
TGTGCCAGCAGTTTGGGCCCCGGGGGACGGAGACAAGAGACCCAGTACTTC,CASSLGPGGRRQETQYF,TRBJ2-5,17,.,.,TRBV27
TGTGCCAGCAGCTTGGACAGGGGGAACACTGAAGCTTTCTTT,CASSLDRGNTEAFF,TRBJ1-1,14,TRBD1,.,TRBV7-2
TGTGCCAGCAGCGCAGACAGAGGCCTAAAAGAGACCCAGTACTTC,CASSADRGLKETQYF,TRBJ2-5,15,.,.,TRBV7-9
TGTGCCAGCACCTCCTGGGAGGGGGGATACTACGAGCAGTACTTC,CASTSWEGGYYEQYF,TRBJ2-7,15,.,once,TRBV6-6
TGTGCCAGCAGTCTAAAGCAGCGTCAATTGAACACTGAAGCTTTCTTT,CASSLKQRQLNTEAFF,TRBJ1-1,16,.,few,TRBV11-2
TGCAGTGCTAGTCAACCCGGGAAAATAACCCCCTCCCAAGAGACCCAGTACTTC,CSASQPGKITPSQETQYF,TRBJ2-5,18,.,.,TRBV20-1
TGTGCCAGCAGCTTGGGACAGGGGGCCTACAATGAGCAGTTCTTC,CASSLGQGAYNEQFF,TRBJ2-1,15,TRBD1,.,TRBV7-7
TGTGCCAGTAGTCCTGGAGTAAACACCATATATTTT,CASSPGVNTIYF,TRBJ1-3,12,.,.,TRBV19
TGTGCCAGCAAGACAGGGGGCTACGAGCAGTACTTC,CASKTGGYEQYF,TRBJ2-7,12,TRBD1,.,TRBV2
TGCAGCGTTTCCCCCGGGACAGCTGGAAACACCATATATTTT,CSVSPGTAGNTIYF,TRBJ1-3,14,TRBD1,.,TRBV29-1
TGTGCCAGCAGCTCAACGAGGGTTTTCTACGAGCAGTACTTC,CASSSTRVFYEQYF,TRBJ2-7,14,.,once,TRBV28
TGCAGCGTACAGGGGATTGCTAATGAAAAACTGTTTTTT,CSVQGIANEKLFF,TRBJ1-4,13,TRBD1,.,TRBV29-1
TGCGCCAGCAGCCCAGGATTCTTCAGGGTGCGGGACAGTGTCCCCGGAACCTTT,CASSPGFFRVRDSVPGTF,TRBJ1-3,18,TRBD1,.,TRBV4-3
TGTGCCAGCACCAGGCCCACGGGGGGGCAGTACATTCAGTACTTC,CASTRPTGGQYIQYF,TRBJ2-4,15,TRBD2,.,TRBV28
TGTGCCAGTAGTATACTGGGACAGGGCGGTCGGGCGCAGTACTTC,CASSILGQGGRAQYF,TRBJ2-7,15,TRBD1,.,TRBV19
TGTGCCAGTAGTATCAGTATCAATCAGCCCCAGCATTTT,CASSISINQPQHF,TRBJ1-5,13,.,.,TRBV19
TGTGCCAGCAGCTTAGATCCCGCCAGGGGAATAAGTTCACCCCTCCACTTT,CASSLDPARGISSPLHF,TRBJ1-6,17,.,few,TRBV11-2
TGTGCCAGCAGGCCACAGGGGGAAAGGGCTGAAGCTTTCTTT,CASRPQGERAEAFF,TRBJ1-1,14,TRBD1,.,TRBV6-5